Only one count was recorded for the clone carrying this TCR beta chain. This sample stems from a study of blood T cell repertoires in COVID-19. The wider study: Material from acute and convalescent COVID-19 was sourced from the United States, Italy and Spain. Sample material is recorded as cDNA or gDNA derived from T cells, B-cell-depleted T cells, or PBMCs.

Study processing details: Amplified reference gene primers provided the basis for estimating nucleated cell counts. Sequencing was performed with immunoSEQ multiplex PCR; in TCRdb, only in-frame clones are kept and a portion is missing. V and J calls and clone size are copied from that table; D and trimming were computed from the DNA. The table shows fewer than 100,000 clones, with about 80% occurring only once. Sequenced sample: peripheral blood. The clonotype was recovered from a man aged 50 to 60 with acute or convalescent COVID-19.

The CDR3 DNA reads TGTGCCAGCAGCGGAGGGGGGGTTCTAGCCAAAAACATTCAGTACTTC. Its translation is CASSGGGVLAKNIQYF. V and J are TRBV5-4 and TRBJ2-4; maybe TRBD2 (7 bases). Trimming pared 4 bases from V and 0 bases from J, leaving 14 bases between. Germline values: CDR1 SGHNT, CDR2 YYREEE (reference sequence). The CDR3 length is 16 residues.